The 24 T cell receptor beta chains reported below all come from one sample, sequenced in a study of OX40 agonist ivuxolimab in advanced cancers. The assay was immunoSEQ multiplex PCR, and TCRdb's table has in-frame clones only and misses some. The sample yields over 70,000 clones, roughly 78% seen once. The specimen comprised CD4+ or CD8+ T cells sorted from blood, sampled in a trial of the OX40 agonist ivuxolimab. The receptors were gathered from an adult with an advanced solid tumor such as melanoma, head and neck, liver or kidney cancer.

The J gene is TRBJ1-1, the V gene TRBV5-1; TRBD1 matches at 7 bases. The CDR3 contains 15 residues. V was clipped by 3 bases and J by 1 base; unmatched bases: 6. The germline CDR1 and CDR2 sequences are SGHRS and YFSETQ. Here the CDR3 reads CASSSTGTANTEAFF. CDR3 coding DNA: TGCGCCAGCAGCTCTACCGGGACAGCGAACACTGAAGCTTTCTTT.

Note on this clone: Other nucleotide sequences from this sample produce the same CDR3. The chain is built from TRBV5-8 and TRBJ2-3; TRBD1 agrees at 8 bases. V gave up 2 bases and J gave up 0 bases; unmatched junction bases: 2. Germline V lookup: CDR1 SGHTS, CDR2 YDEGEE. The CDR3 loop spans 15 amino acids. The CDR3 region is CASSLGQGSTDTQYF. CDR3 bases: TGTGCCAGCAGCTTAGGACAGGGAAGCACAGATACGCAGTATTTT. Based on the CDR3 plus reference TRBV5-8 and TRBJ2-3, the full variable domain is EAGVTQSPTHLIKTRGQQATLRCSPISGHTSVYWYQQALGLGLQFLLWYDEGEERNRGNFPPRFSGRQFPNYSSELNVNALELEDSALYLCASSLGQGSTDTQYFGPGTRLTVL.

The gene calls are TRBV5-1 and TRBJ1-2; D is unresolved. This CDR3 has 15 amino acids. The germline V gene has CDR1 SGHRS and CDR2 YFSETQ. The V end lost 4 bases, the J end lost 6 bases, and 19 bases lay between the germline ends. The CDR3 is CASSPALGVQNGYTF. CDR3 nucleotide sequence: TGCGCCAGCAGCCCCGCATTGGGCGTACAGAATGGCTACACCTTC. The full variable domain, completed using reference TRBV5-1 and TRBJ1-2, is KAGVTQTPRYLIKTRGQQVTLSCSPISGHRSVSWYQQTPGQGLQFLFEYFSETQRNKGNFPGRFSGRQFSNSRSEMNVSTLELGDSALYLCASSPALGVQNGYTFGSGTRLTVV.

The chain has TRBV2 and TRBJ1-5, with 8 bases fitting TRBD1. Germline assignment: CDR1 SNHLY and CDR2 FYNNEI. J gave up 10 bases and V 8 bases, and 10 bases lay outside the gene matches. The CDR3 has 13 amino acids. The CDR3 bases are TGTGCCAGCGCTCCGGGACAGGACCTTCCCCAGCATTTT. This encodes CASAPGQDLPQHF.

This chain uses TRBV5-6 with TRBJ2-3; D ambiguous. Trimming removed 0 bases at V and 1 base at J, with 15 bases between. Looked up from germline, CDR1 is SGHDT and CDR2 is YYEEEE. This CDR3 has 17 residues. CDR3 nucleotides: TGTGCCAGCAGCTTGGAGATAGACTCCCTACGCACAGATACGCAGTATTTT. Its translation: CASSLEIDSLRTDTQYF.

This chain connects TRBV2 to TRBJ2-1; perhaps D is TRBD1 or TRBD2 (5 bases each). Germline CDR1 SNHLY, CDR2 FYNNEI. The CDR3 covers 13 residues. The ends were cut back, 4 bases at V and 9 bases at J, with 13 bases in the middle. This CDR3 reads CASSGGTHLEQFF. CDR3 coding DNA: TGTGCCAGCAGTGGTGGGACCCACCTTGAGCAGTTCTTC.

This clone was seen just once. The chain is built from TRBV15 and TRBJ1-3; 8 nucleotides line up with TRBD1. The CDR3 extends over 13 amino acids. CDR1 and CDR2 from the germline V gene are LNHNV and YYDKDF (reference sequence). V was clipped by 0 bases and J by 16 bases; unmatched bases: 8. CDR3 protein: CATSRDSLGQVYF. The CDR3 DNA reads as TGTGCCACCAGCAGAGATAGTCTGGGACAGGTTTATTTT.

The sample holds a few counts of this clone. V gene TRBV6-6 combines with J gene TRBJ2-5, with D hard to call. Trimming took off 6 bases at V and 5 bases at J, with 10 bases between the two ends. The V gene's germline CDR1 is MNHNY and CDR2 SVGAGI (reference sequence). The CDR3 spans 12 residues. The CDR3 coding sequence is TGTGCCAGCAGCCGCTACTGGGAGACCCAGTACTTC. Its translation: CASSRYWETQYF.

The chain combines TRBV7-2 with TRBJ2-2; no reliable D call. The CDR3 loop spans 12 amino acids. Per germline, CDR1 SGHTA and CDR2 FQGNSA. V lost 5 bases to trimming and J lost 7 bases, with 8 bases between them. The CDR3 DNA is TGTGCCAGCAGCACAAGTCGCGGGGAGCTGTTTTTT. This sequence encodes CASSTSRGELFF.

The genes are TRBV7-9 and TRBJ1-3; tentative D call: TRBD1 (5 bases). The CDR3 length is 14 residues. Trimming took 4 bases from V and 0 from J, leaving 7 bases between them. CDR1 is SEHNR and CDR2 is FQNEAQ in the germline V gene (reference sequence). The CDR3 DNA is TGTGCCAGCAGCTGGGACCTCTCTGGAAACACCATATATTTT. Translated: CASSWDLSGNTIYF.

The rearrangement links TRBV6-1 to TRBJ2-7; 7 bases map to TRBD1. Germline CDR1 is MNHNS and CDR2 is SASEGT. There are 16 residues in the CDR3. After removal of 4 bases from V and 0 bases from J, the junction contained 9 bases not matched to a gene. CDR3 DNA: TGTGCCAGCAGTGCTACGACAGGGAAGAGCTCCTACGAGCAGTACTTC. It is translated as CASSATTGKSSYEQYF.

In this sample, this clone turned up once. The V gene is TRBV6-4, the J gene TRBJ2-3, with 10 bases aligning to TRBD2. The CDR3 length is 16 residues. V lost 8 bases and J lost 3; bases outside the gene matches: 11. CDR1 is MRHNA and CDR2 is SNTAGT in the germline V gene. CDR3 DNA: TGTGCCAGCTTTGCAGCGGGAGGGCCGGGGACAGATACGCAGTATTTT. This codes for CASFAAGGPGTDTQYF.

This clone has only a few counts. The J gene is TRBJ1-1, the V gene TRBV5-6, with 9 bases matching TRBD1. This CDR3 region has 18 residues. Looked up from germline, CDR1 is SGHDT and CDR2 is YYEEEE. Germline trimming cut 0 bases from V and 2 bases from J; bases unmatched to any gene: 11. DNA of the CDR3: TGTGCCAGCAGCTTGGTGAGGGGGACAGGGTTGAGAAACACTGAAGCTTTCTTT. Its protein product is CASSLVRGTGLRNTEAFF.

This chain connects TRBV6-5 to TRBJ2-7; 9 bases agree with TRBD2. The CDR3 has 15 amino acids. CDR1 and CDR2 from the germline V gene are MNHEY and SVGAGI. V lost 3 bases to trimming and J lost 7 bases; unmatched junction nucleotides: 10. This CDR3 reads CASSYRSGRNGEQYF. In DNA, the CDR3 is TGTGCCAGCAGTTATCGTAGCGGGAGAAACGGGGAGCAGTACTTC.

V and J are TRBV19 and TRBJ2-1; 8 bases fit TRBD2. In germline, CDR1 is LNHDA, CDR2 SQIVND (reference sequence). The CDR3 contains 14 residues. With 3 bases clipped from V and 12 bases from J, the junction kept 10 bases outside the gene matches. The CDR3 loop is CASSMAGGPEGQFF. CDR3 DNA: TGTGCCAGTAGTATGGCGGGAGGTCCGGAGGGGCAGTTCTTC.

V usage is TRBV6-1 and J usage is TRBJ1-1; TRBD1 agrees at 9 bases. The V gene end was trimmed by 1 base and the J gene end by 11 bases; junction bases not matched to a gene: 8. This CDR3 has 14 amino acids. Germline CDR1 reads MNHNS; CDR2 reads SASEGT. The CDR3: CASSEVRGTGPAFF. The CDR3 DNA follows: TGTGCCAGCAGTGAAGTAAGGGGGACAGGGCCGGCTTTCTTT.

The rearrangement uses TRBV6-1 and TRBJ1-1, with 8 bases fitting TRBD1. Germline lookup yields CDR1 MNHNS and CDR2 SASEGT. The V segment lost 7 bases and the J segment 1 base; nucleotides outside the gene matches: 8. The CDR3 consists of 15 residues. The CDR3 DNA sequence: TGTGCCAGCACCCAAACGGGGACAGGGAACACTGAAGCTTTCTTT. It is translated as CASTQTGTGNTEAFF.

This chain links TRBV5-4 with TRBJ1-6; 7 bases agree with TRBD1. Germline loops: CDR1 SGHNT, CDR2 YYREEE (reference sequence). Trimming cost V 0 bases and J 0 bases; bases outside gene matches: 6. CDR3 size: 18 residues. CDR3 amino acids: CASSLAFAGGSYNSPLHF. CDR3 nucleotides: TGTGCCAGCAGCTTGGCCTTTGCAGGGGGCTCCTATAATTCACCCCTCCACTTT.

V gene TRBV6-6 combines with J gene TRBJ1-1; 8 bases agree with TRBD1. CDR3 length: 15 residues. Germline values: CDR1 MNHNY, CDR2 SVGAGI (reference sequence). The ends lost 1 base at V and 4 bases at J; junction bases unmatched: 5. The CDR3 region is CASSYYGQGGTEAFF. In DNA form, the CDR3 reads TGTGCCAGCAGTTACTACGGACAGGGAGGCACTGAAGCTTTCTTT.

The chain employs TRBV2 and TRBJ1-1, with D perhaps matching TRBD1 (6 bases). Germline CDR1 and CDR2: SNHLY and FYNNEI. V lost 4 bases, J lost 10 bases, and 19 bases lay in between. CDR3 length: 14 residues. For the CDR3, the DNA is TGTGCCAGCAGTGCCGACACTAGACAGGCGGCAGCTTTCTTT. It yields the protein CASSADTRQAAAFF.

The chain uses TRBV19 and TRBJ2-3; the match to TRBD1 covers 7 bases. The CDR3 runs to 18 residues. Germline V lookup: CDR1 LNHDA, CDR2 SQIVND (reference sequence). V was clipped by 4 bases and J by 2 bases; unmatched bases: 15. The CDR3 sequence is CASSNRGAWGSFTDTQYF. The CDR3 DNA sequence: TGTGCCAGTAGTAACAGGGGCGCTTGGGGTAGCTTCACAGATACGCAGTATTTT.

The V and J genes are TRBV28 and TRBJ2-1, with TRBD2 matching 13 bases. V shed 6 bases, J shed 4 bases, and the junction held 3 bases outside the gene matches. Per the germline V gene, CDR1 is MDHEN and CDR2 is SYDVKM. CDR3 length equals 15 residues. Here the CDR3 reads CASSPGLAGYNEQFF. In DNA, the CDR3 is TGTGCCAGCAGCCCGGGACTAGCGGGATACAATGAGCAGTTCTTC.

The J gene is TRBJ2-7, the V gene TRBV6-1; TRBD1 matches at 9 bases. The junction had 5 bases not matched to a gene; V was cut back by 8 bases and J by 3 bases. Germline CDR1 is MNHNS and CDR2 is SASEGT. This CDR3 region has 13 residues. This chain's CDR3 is CASQGQGSYEQYF. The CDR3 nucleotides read TGTGCCAGCCAGGGACAGGGTAGCTACGAGCAGTACTTC.

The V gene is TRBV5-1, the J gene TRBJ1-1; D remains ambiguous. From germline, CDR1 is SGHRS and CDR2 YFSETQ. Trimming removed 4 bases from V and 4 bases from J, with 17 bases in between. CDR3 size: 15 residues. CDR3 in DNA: TGCGCCAGCAGCCCTCGGGCAGTTGTCGGCACTGAAGCTTTCTTT. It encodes CASSPRAVVGTEAFF.